This is a list of T cell receptor beta chains from one sample in a study of graft-versus-host responses after intestinal transplantation. No cognate antigen is known for these TCRs. Data came from immunoSEQ multiplex PCR; TCRdb stores just in-frame clones and leaves some out. The sample consists of about 61,000 clones, around 92% of them appearing once. The source material was unstimulated CD4+ T cells sorted from spleen or lymph node cells, sampled before transplant. Receptor source: a human donor who was the organ donor for an intestinal transplant. CDR3s include the opening cysteine and the closing phenylalanine or tryptophan. The D gene is left open where the match is weak. Only some rows state a clone size, as once, few, many or a class for expanded clones.

d_call	clone_size	v_call	j_call	cdr3_nt	cdr3_aa
.	.	TRBV2	TRBJ1-2	TGTGCCAGCAGTGAACAGGGGAATGGCTACACCTTC	CASSEQGNGYTF
.	once	TRBV4-1	TRBJ1-6	TGCGCCAGCAGCCAACAGGACAGCTATAATTCACCCCTCCACTTT	CASSQQDSYNSPLHF
.	.	TRBV30	TRBJ2-3	TGTGCCTGGAATAAGGGCCGGCGTGGGACAGATACGCAGTATTTT	CAWNKGRRGTDTQYF
TRBD2	.	TRBV12-5	TRBJ2-2	TGTGCTAGTGGTTTGGCTAGCGGGGGGGCCGGGGAGCTGTTTTTT	CASGLASGGAGELFF
TRBD1	.	TRBV2	TRBJ1-2	TGTGCCAGCAGTGGCGAACGGGACAGATACTATGGCTACACCTTC	CASSGERDRYYGYTF
.	.	TRBV4-1	TRBJ1-2	TGCGCCAGCAGCCAAGATATCCCGGGGCTCTATGGCTACACCTTC	CASSQDIPGLYGYTF
.	.	TRBV5-4	TRBJ2-5	TGTGCCAGCAGCCCGTTGACGGCTCAAGAGACCCAGTACTTC	CASSPLTAQETQYF
.	.	TRBV5-6	TRBJ1-2	TGTGCCAGCAGCTTGGGACCTTTCGGGGCAAACACCTTC	CASSLGPFGANTF
TRBD1	.	TRBV7-9	TRBJ2-7	TGTGCCAGCAGCTTAAGACAGGGGGTGGGTGAGCAGTACTTC	CASSLRQGVGEQYF
TRBD2	.	TRBV6-4	TRBJ2-1	TGTGCCAGCAGTGACTTGACTAGCGATGAGCAGTTCTTC	CASSDLTSDEQFF
TRBD1	.	TRBV10-2	TRBJ1-3	TGCGCCAGCCGGGACAGGGCTGGAAACACCATATATTTT	CASRDRAGNTIYF
TRBD1	once	TRBV5-1	TRBJ1-2	TGCGCCAGCAGCAGGATCCGGGACAGGGACGGCTACACCTTC	CASSRIRDRDGYTF
TRBD1	.	TRBV25-1	TRBJ1-1	TGTGCCAGCAGGGGGACAGGGGTCACTGAAGCTTTCTTT	CASRGTGVTEAFF